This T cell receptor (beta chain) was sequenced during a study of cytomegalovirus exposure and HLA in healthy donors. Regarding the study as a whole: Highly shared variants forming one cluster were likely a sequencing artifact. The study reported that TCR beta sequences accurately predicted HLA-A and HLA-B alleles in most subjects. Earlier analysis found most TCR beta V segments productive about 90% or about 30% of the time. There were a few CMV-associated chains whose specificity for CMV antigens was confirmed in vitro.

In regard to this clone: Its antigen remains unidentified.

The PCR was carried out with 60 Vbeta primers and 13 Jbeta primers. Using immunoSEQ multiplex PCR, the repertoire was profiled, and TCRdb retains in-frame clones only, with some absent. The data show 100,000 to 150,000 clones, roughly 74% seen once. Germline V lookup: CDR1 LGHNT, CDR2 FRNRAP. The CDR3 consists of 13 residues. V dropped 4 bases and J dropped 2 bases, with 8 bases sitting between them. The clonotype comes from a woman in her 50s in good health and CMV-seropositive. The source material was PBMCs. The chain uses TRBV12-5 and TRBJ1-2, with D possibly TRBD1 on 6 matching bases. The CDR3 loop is CASGSGQNYGYTF. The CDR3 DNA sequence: TGTGCTAGTGGTTCAGGACAGAACTATGGCTACACCTTC.